This passage covers 17 T cell receptor beta chains from one sample sequenced in a study of T cell repertoires in cytomegalovirus infection. Their specific antigens are unknown. TCRdb re-called the reads with MiXCR, one entry per CDR3 protein. This table holds fewer than 1,000,000 distinct CDR3 sequences, around 29% found once. The sequencing here drew on cultured CD8+ T cells from PBMCs, taken from culture after CMV antigen stimulation. All receptors come from a human donor in good health (CMV status not recorded). Some clones in this sample may be carry-over from other donors' samples.

This clonotype was observed a handful of times. The chain carries TRBV5-4 and TRBJ1-1; D gene uncertain. The germline V gene has CDR1 SGHNT and CDR2 YYREEE (reference sequence). The CDR3 runs to 13 residues. V was pared by 4 bases and J by 1 base, with 8 bases between. CDR3 sequence reads: CASSPLTNTEAFF. The DNA of the CDR3 is TGTGCCAGCAGCCCTTTAACGAACACTGAAGCTTTCTTT.

The chain combines TRBV6-2 or TRBV6-3 with TRBJ2-1, with 16 nucleotides matching TRBD2. Trimming removed 7 bases from V and 2 bases from J; junction bases left unmatched: 11. Germline V gene sequence: CDR1 MNHEY, CDR2 SVGEGT. This CDR3 contains 19 residues. This CDR3 reads CASTPGLAGGPGAYNEQFF. The CDR3 region has the DNA TGTGCCAGCACCCCGGGACTAGCGGGGGGGCCAGGGGCCTACAATGAGCAGTTCTTC.

V usage is TRBV2 and J usage is TRBJ2-2, with 11 bases that match TRBD2. This CDR3 is 16 amino acids long. The germline V gene encodes CDR1 SNHLY and CDR2 FYNNEI. With V trimmed by 7 bases and J by 5 bases, 9 bases remained unmatched. CDR3 amino acids: CASILTSGGSTGELFF. CDR3 DNA: TGTGCCAGCATCCTTACTAGCGGGGGATCTACCGGGGAGCTGTTTTTT.

On this clonotype itself: A much more abundant neighbour one base away suggests this may be a read error. The chain carries TRBV19 and TRBJ2-1; D remains unclear. Germline CDR1 LNHDA, CDR2 SQIVND (reference sequence). The CDR3 loop spans 14 amino acids. Written as DNA, the CDR3 is TGTACCAGTAGTAGATACAGCGATTACAATGAGCAGTTCTTC. Amino acid sequence: CTSSRYSDYNEQFF.

The V and J genes are TRBV29-1 and TRBJ2-7; D gene uncertain. The V gene lost 4 bases and the J gene lost 2 bases, with 9 bases spanning the gap. This CDR3 has 12 residues. Germline-derived CDR1 and CDR2 are SQVTM and ANQGSEA. CDR3 sequence: CSVVQDAYEQYV. CDR3 nucleotides: TGCAGCGTTGTGCAGGACGCCTACGAGCAGTACGTC.

This chain joins TRBV6-6 and TRBJ1-2, with TRBD1 identical over 8 bases. After removal of 5 bases from V and 4 bases from J, the junction contained 6 bases not matched to a gene. CDR1 is MNHNY, CDR2 SVGAGI, per germline (reference sequence). The CDR3 is made up of 14 amino acids. CDR3 amino acids: CASSITTGAYGYTF. The CDR3 nucleotides are TGTGCCAGCAGTATCACGACAGGGGCCTATGGCTACACCTTC.

The chain links TRBV10-3 to TRBJ2-1, with D uncertain. The V and J ends lost 3 bases and 10 bases respectively, with 16 bases between them. Germline V gene lookup returns CDR1 ENHRY and CDR2 SYGVKD. This CDR3 is 14 amino acids long. The CDR3 coding sequence is TGTGCCATCAGTGATCGGGTATTGGGTCCCGAGCAGTTCTTC. It is translated as CAISDRVLGPEQFF.

A few counts support this clonotype. The rearrangement links TRBV6-2 or TRBV6-3 to TRBJ2-1; D not certain. Trimming removed 8 bases at V and 5 bases at J, with 19 bases between. The CDR3 extends over 15 amino acids. Germline CDR1 and CDR2: MNHEY and SVGEGT. CDR3 sequence reads: CASSSKRSIHNEQFF. The DNA for the CDR3 is TGTGCCAGCTCCTCTAAAAGGTCCATCCACAATGAGCAGTTCTTC.

The CDR3 DNA sequence: TGTGCCAGCGGACCGGGACTAGCGGGGATCCAAGAGACCCAGTACTTC. This codes for CASGPGLAGIQETQYF. The chain carries TRBV27 and TRBJ2-5; 13 nucleotides match TRBD2. The trim removed 8 bases at V and 1 base at J, leaving 7 bases unmatched. The CDR3 is 16 amino acids. The germline gives CDR1 MNHEY, CDR2 SMNVEV (reference sequence).

This clonotype was seen more than once but under ten times. This chain links TRBV12-5 with TRBJ1-1; 10 bases align to TRBD1. This CDR3 contains 16 residues. Unmatched junction bases numbered 11, after V lost 5 bases and J lost 5 bases. Germline CDR1 is LGHNT and CDR2 is FRNRAP. This CDR3 reads CASGLGQGRSLTEAFF. CDR3 coding DNA: TGTGCTAGTGGTCTGGGACAGGGGAGGTCCTTGACTGAAGCTTTCTTT. Looking up the rest from reference TRBV12-5 and TRBJ1-1 gives the full variable domain: DARVTQTPRHKVTEMGQEVTMRCQPILGHNTVFWYRQTMMQGLELLAYFRNRAPLDDSGMPKDRFSAEMPDATLATLKIQPSEPRDSAVYFCASGLGQGRSLTEAFFGQGTRLTVV.

The CDR3 here is CASSYGGISDTEAFF. CDR3 sequence (DNA): TGTGCCAGCAGTTACGGCGGAATCTCGGACACTGAAGCTTTCTTT. The chain carries TRBV6-5 and TRBJ1-1; D unresolved. V dropped 2 bases and J dropped 3 bases, with 13 bases sitting between them. This CDR3 is 15 amino acids long. The germline CDR1 and CDR2 sequences are MNHEY and SVGAGI.

This clonotype was counted between two and nine times. CDR3 protein: CASSLGGAANIQYF. The CDR3 coding sequence is TGTGCCAGCAGTCTAGGGGGTGCGGCGAACATTCAGTACTTC. The chain is built from TRBV12-3 or TRBV12-4 and TRBJ2-4, with D possibly matching TRBD1 (6 bases). The CDR3 contains 14 residues. The V and J ends lost 5 bases and 7 bases respectively, with 15 bases between them.

The sample holds one count of this clonotype. The V gene is TRBV28, the J gene TRBJ2-7; D perhaps matches TRBD1 (6 bases). In germline, CDR1 is MDHEN, CDR2 SYDVKM. The ends were cut back, 7 bases at V and 2 bases at J, with 15 bases in the middle. The CDR3 extends over 14 amino acids. The CDR3 reads CASTHGDKPYEQYV. The CDR3 nucleotides are TGTGCCAGCACCCACGGGGACAAACCCTACGAGCAGTACGTC.

The chain recombines TRBV28 with TRBJ1-1; D call uncertain. Germline V gene lookup returns CDR1 MDHEN and CDR2 SYDVKM. CDR3 size: 13 residues. The germline V and J ends were trimmed by 8 bases and 7 bases, with 17 bases remaining between them. The CDR3 DNA sequence: TGTGCCAGCCGCTCTCCTACGGACGGTGAAGCTTTCTTT. This sequence encodes CASRSPTDGEAFF.

This clonotype has at least ten counts. This rearrangement joins TRBV11-2 to TRBJ2-1; TRBD1 matches at 11 bases. The CDR3 is 19 amino acids. CDR1 is SGHAT and CDR2 is FQNNGV in the germline V gene. The V segment lost 1 base and the J segment 4 bases; nucleotides outside the gene matches: 12. CDR3 region: CASSLADRGRLTPYNEQFF. CDR3 DNA sequence: TGTGCCAGCAGCTTAGCGGACAGGGGGCGTTTAACCCCTTACAATGAGCAGTTCTTC.

The sample holds a few counts of this clonotype. V gene TRBV7-8 combines with J gene TRBJ1-2; the match to TRBD1 covers 7 bases. The germline V gene encodes CDR1 SGHVS and CDR2 FQNEAQ. This CDR3 has 14 amino acids. The V and J ends lost 4 bases and 6 bases, in that order; junction bases with no gene match: 8. For the CDR3, the DNA is TGTGCCAGCAGCTCCAAGGACAGGACTGATGGCTACACCTTC. Amino acid sequence: CASSSKDRTDGYTF.

This clonotype was counted ten times or more. This chain uses TRBV6-2 or TRBV6-3 with TRBJ2-1; maybe TRBD2 (5 bases). V shed 4 bases and J shed 7 bases, with 11 bases lying between them. The CDR3 spans 13 residues. The germline V gene has CDR1 MNHEY and CDR2 SVGEGT. The CDR3 DNA sequence: TGTGCCAGCAGTTTTACGGGGTCGAATGAGCAGTTCTTC. The encoded protein is CASSFTGSNEQFF.